Sequencing of this T cell receptor beta chain was carried out in a study of blood T cell repertoires in COVID-19 (dated by TCRdb to the early 2020s). For the wider study: Samples from collaborators originated in the United States, Italy and Spain and spanned both the acute and convalescent phases of COVID-19. The prospective study material was composed of cDNA or gDNA derived from T cells, B-cell-depleted T cells, or PBMCs. Subjects who had been exposed to COVID-19, were actively infected with it, or had recovered from it provided the deeply sampled blood TCRbeta repertoires that made up the dataset. A freely available public database, intended as a resource for researchers studying the immune response to SARS-CoV-2, is where the repertoires were released. Samples came from the ongoing ImmuneRACE study (first 160 participants) plus 1,254 subjects from 6 global collaborators. Nearly every sample came with metadata listing a de-identified subject ID, COVID-19 status, age in years and sex. Where HLA class I and class II types were available, the types were taken from metadata supplied by the sample provider, not from assay-based typing. Paper-wide results and their limitations: Clinical and demographic metadata were provided uncurated, with the amount varying by source and participant.

Collaborating institutions collected whole blood in K2EDTA tubes following their own protocols. For TCRbeta analysis, collaborators shipped samples as frozen whole blood, isolated PBMCs, or DNA extracted from either of those sample types. The immunoSEQ Assay, a bias-controlled multiplex PCR, was used to amplify TCRbeta CDR3 regions from genomic DNA. On the study's bioinformatics: Within the assay, amplification of reference gene primers was used to estimate how many nucleated cells each sample contained. To quantify the absolute abundance of each unique TCRbeta CDR3 rearrangement, sequence reads were collapsed and filtered. For each sample, productive Simpson clonality was calculated as the square root of Simpson's diversity index over productive rearrangements. TCRdb took this table from immuneACCESS and kept in-frame rearrangements with V and J called. Such tables lack part of the clones; where checked against another copy, unresolved V genes explain under half of the gap, and the rest is unexplained. That table furnishes V, J and clone size, whereas the DNA furnished D and trimming. This sample comprises 200,000 or so clones, 80% to 90% of them detected only once. Roughly 3% of the sample lies in the top ten.

CDR1 and CDR2 are read off the germline V gene as MNHEY and SVGAGI. Trimming takes 6 bases off V and 7 bases off J; junction bases not matched to a gene: 6. The CDR3 numbers 13 residues from cysteine through phenylalanine. Only the CDR3 part of the read is kept: 39 bases, read in frame from the first base. Remarks on this clone: The antigen it recognizes is unknown. No base qualities exist here, and no much larger clone lies one base off it.

The chain uses TRBV6-5 and TRBJ1-2, with 9 middle bases fitting TRBD1. The sample consisted of peripheral blood. The sequence was obtained from a man in his 60s with acute or convalescent COVID-19. The CDR3 here reads CASRQTGGIGYTF. The DNA sequence is TGTGCCAGCAGGCAAACAGGGGGCATTGGCTACACCTTC.